These 10 T cell receptor beta chains came from one sample sequenced in a study of blood T cell repertoires in COVID-19. Profiled with immunoSEQ multiplex PCR; TCRdb holds only in-frame clones, not every one. The sample records around 99,000 clones, less than 85% being singletons. Sequenced input: peripheral blood. The receptors shown here come from a middle-aged man who had recovered from COVID-19.

The V gene is TRBV19, the J gene TRBJ1-5, with D tentatively TRBD1 (6 bases). V lost 4 bases, J lost 4 bases, and 14 bases lay in between. This CDR3 is built from 15 residues. Germline CDR1 LNHDA, CDR2 SQIVND (reference sequence). Here the CDR3 reads CASSTNRVLNQPQHF. CDR3 in DNA: TGTGCCAGTAGTACCAACAGGGTATTGAATCAGCCCCAGCATTTT.

The DNA for the CDR3 is TGTGCCAGCAGTGGGGGACTAGCGGGGGGCACAGATACGCAGTATTTT. Translation: CASSGGLAGGTDTQYF. The chain is built from TRBV2 and TRBJ2-3; TRBD2 matches 14 bases. The CDR3 has 16 amino acids. J lost 1 base, V lost 4 bases, and 1 base had no gene match. Germline CDR1 and CDR2: SNHLY and FYNNEI.

The chain is built from TRBV11-1 and TRBJ2-4; D not certain. The CDR3 spans 15 residues. V was trimmed by 4 bases and J by 0 bases, leaving 10 bases between them. Germline loops: CDR1 SGHAT, CDR2 FQDESV (reference sequence). The CDR3 sequence: CASSSYYGAKNIQYF. The CDR3 DNA sequence: TGTGCCAGCAGCTCATATTACGGAGCCAAAAACATTCAGTACTTC.

The rearrangement joins TRBV28 to TRBJ2-7, with 7 nucleotides matching TRBD2. CDR3 size: 15 residues. Germline V gene lookup returns CDR1 MDHEN and CDR2 SYDVKM. The V and J ends lost 3 bases and 2 bases, in that order; junction bases with no gene match: 7. This CDR3 reads CASSLGGSQTYEQYF. The CDR3 bases are TGTGCCAGCAGTTTGGGGGGGAGTCAAACCTACGAGCAGTACTTC.

The genes are TRBV7-2 and TRBJ1-6; D is unclear. Trimming took off 1 base at V and 6 bases at J, with 10 bases between the two ends. The CDR3 covers 15 residues. Germline CDR1 and CDR2: SGHTA and FQGNSA. The CDR3 loop is CASSLVLGSNSPLHF. CDR3 sequence (DNA): TGTGCCAGCAGCTTAGTTCTCGGGAGTAATTCACCCCTCCACTTT.

This clone was found a few times. This rearrangement joins TRBV30 to TRBJ2-2; the match to TRBD1 covers 7 bases. The CDR3 loop spans 15 amino acids. The germline V gene has CDR1 GTSNPN and CDR2 SVGIG (reference sequence). The V gene end was trimmed by 2 bases and the J gene end by 6 bases; junction bases not matched to a gene: 9. This CDR3 reads CAWSSKRGRAGELFF. CDR3 in DNA: TGTGCCTGGAGTAGCAAGAGGGGGCGCGCCGGGGAGCTGTTTTTT.

This chain uses TRBV6-5 with TRBJ2-7, with D possibly TRBD1 on 6 matching bases. Germline V gene sequence: CDR1 MNHEY, CDR2 SVGAGI. The V gene lost 2 bases and the J gene lost 0 bases, with 14 bases spanning the gap. The CDR3 is 16 amino acids. The CDR3 sequence is CASSYGGGTVSYEQYF. The DNA of the CDR3 is TGTGCCAGCAGTTACGGGGGCGGAACTGTCTCCTACGAGCAGTACTTC.

This chain links TRBV6-5 with TRBJ1-2; 11 nucleotides line up with TRBD1. V was pared by 3 bases and J by 4 bases, with 4 bases of the junction left unmatched. Germline CDR1 and CDR2: MNHEY and SVGAGI. This CDR3 has 15 amino acids. CDR3 amino acids: CASSYGDRGTYGYTF. In nucleotides, the CDR3 is TGTGCCAGCAGTTATGGGGACAGGGGGACCTATGGCTACACCTTC.

The gene calls are TRBV30 and TRBJ2-5; 7 nucleotides agree with TRBD2. The CDR3 loop spans 15 amino acids. V trimming: 1 base; J trimming: 2 bases; junction bases outside the gene matches: 7. CDR1 is GTSNPN and CDR2 is SVGIG in the germline V gene (reference sequence). CDR3 amino acids: CAWSGIAGPQETQYF. The DNA of the CDR3 is TGTGCCTGGAGTGGAATAGCGGGCCCGCAAGAGACCCAGTACTTC.

V and J are TRBV19 and TRBJ1-3; 10 bases agree with TRBD1. Looked up from germline, CDR1 is LNHDA and CDR2 is SQIVND (reference sequence). CDR3 size: 15 residues. Germline trimming cut 6 bases from V and 4 bases from J; bases unmatched to any gene: 6. In DNA form, the CDR3 reads TGTGCCAGTAGCCGACAGGGGGCCAGGGGAAACACCATATATTTT. Its protein is CASSRQGARGNTIYF.